The 8 T cell receptor beta chains below all came from one sample that was sequenced in a study of Graves' ophthalmopathy and Graves' hyperthyroidism. The authors amplified TCR beta CDR3 regions, and they did so from RNA transcripts for repertoire sequencing. The library came from an HTBI-primed first-round RT-PCR and a second-round multiplex PCR. MiXCR, run by TCRdb on the multiplex PCR reads, gives a single entry per CDR3 protein. Found here are hundreds of thousands of distinct CDR3 sequences, 21% of them singletons; the top ten hold more than 2.5%. Sequences were obtained from peripheral blood. The receptor set was obtained from a young woman with stable Graves' hyperthyroidism.

This clonotype came up many times. This chain uses TRBV5-1 with TRBJ2-2; D could derive from TRBD1 or TRBD2 (5 bases each). Germline V lookup: CDR1 SGHRS, CDR2 YFSETQ. The V and J ends lost 5 bases and 5 bases respectively, with 16 bases between them. This CDR3 spans 15 amino acids. For the CDR3, the DNA is TGCGCCAGCAGTCCAGGACACCGGAGGACCGGGGAGCTGTTTTTT. Its protein product is CASSPGHRRTGELFF.

The genes are TRBV18 and TRBJ2-7; D is possibly TRBD2 (5 bases). Germline CDR1 KGHSH, CDR2 LQKENI. The ends were cut back, 0 bases at V and 0 bases at J, with 9 bases in the middle. CDR3 length: 15 residues. The CDR3 DNA reads TGTGCCAGCTCACCACCCAGCGGAGGCTCCTACGAGCAGTACTTC. It yields the protein CASSPPSGGSYEQYF.

In this sample, this clonotype turned up many times. For the CDR3, the DNA is TGTGCCAGCTCACAAACTTCACAAGAGACCCAGTACTTC. Encoded protein: CASSQTSQETQYF. The V and J genes are TRBV18 and TRBJ2-5; D unclear. CDR3 size: 13 residues. The germline V gene encodes CDR1 KGHSH and CDR2 LQKENI. Trimming took 4 bases from V and 2 from J, leaving 8 bases between them.

This clonotype was seen many times. The rearrangement uses TRBV28 and TRBJ1-2; D unclear. The length of the CDR3 is 12 residues. Germline assignment: CDR1 MDHEN and CDR2 SYDVKM. Trimming shortened V by 6 bases and J by 1 base, and 6 bases separated the two germline ends. CDR3 sequence (DNA): TGTGCCAGCAGCCGGGGTAACTATGGCTACACCTTC. Translation gives CASSRGNYGYTF.

There are many counts of this clonotype. The chain links TRBV28 to TRBJ1-2, with 7 bases that match TRBD1. After removal of 3 bases from V and 2 bases from J, the junction contained 18 bases not matched to a gene. Germline values: CDR1 MDHEN, CDR2 SYDVKM. The CDR3 covers 19 residues. DNA for the CDR3: TGTGCCAGCAGTTTCCCCCAACCTGTCCCGGGACAGAAAAACTATGGCTACACCTTC. Protein product: CASSFPQPVPGQKNYGYTF.

There are many counts of this clonotype. The rearrangement links TRBV6-1 to TRBJ1-5, with unresolved D. CDR1 and CDR2 from the germline V gene are MNHNS and SASEGT. V was shortened by 1 base and J by 6 bases, with 10 bases between the two germline ends. The CDR3 contains 14 residues. CDR3 nucleotides: TGTGCCAGCAGTGAAGGCTTGGCCCTTCAGCCCCAGCATTTT. Its translation is CASSEGLALQPQHF.

This clonotype was counted many times. V gene TRBV6-5 combines with J gene TRBJ2-4, with 7 bases identical to TRBD2. The V gene end was trimmed by 7 bases and the J gene end by 3 bases; junction bases not matched to a gene: 12. This CDR3 region has 16 residues. CDR1 MNHEY and CDR2 SVGAGI come from the germline V gene. The CDR3, as DNA: TGTGCCAGCAACATGGGGGGGGGTGGTAACAAAAACATTCAGTACTTC. Encoded protein: CASNMGGGGNKNIQYF.

This clonotype has ten or more counts. The CDR3 loop reads CASRAAAGDLQETQYF. Here the CDR3 DNA reads TGTGCCAGCAGGGCCGCAGCGGGAGACCTCCAAGAGACCCAGTACTTC. V usage is TRBV2 and J usage is TRBJ2-5; TRBD2 matches at 8 bases. Trimming took 6 bases from V and 1 from J; bases not matched to a gene: 10. The V gene's germline CDR1 is SNHLY and CDR2 FYNNEI. This CDR3 region has 16 residues. Full variable domain (remainder filled in from reference TRBV2 and TRBJ2-5): EPEVTQTPSHQVTQMGQEVILRCVPISNHLYFYWYRQILGQKVEFLVSFYNNEISEKSEIFDDQFSVERPDGSNFTLKIRSTKLEDSAMYFCASRAAAGDLQETQYFGPGTRLLVL.